This T cell receptor (beta chain) came from a study of shared T cell receptors in the human thymus. Method: immunoSEQ multiplex PCR; TCRdb's copy keeps in-frame clones and lacks some. The profile shows hundreds of thousands of clones, around 87% of them singletons. These data also formed part of another study, on human thymus T cells. That work adds: Infants served as donors; they were healthy and Finnish and were having corrective surgery for congenital heart defects. Resections that were taken during corrective heart surgery supplied the thymus tissue. Biased V and J segment usage appeared in thymus and peripheral blood. Related research described thymic repertoires that were highly overlapping among unrelated individuals.

The specimen was thymocytes. This TCR derives from a boy under two years old with a congenital heart defect.

The CDR3 nucleotides read TGTGCCAGCAGCAACAGGGGCCGAGAGGGGCAAGAGACCCAGTACTTC. It is translated as CASSNRGREGQETQYF. The chain combines TRBV5-4 with TRBJ2-5; 7 bases align to TRBD1. The germline V gene encodes CDR1 SGHNT and CDR2 YYREEE (reference sequence). The CDR3 is 16 residues long. V dropped 4 bases and J dropped 2; count of bases not matched to a gene: 11. Supplemented by reference TRBV5-4 and TRBJ2-5, the full variable domain reads ETGVTQSPTHLIKTRGQQVTLRCSSQSGHNTVSWYQQALGQGPQFIFQYYREEENGRGNFPPRFSGLQFPNYSSELNVNALELDDSALYLCASSNRGREGQETQYFGPGTRLLVL.